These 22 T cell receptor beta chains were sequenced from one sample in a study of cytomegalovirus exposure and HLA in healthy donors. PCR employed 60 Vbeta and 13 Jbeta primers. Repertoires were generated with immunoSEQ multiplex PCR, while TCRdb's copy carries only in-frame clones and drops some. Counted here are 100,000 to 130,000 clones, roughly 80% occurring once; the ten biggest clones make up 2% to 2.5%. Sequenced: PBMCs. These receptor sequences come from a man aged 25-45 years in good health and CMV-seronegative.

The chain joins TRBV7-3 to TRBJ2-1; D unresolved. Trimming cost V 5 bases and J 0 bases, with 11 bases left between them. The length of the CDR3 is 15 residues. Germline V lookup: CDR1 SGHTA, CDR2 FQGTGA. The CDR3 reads CASSASPSSYNEQFF. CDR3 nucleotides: TGTGCCAGCAGCGCATCTCCGAGCTCCTACAATGAGCAGTTCTTC.

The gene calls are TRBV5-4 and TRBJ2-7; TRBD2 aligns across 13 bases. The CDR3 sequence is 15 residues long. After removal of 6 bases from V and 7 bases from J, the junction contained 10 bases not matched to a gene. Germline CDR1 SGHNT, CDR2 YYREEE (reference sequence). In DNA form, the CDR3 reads TGTGCCAGCACCACTAGCGGGAGGGCCCCAGGGGAGCAGTACTTC. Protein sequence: CASTTSGRAPGEQYF.

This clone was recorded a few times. CDR3 in amino acids: CASSEEIAGSHGYTF. The CDR3 nucleotides are TGTGCCAGCAGTGAAGAGATCGCAGGATCGCATGGCTACACCTTC. The V call is TRBV6-1, the J call TRBJ1-2; D gene uncertain. The CDR3 extends over 15 amino acids. Germline CDR1 is MNHNS and CDR2 is SASEGT. Between the trimmed V and J ends, which lost 1 base and 6 bases, there was a span of 15 bases.

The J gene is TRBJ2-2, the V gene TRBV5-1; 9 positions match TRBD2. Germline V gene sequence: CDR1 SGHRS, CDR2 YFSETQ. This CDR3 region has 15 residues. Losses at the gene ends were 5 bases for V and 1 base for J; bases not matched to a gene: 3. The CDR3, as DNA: TGCGCCAGCAGTTCTAGCGGGGTGAACACCGGGGAGCTGTTTTTT. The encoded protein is CASSSSGVNTGELFF. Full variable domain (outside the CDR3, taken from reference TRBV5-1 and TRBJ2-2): KAGVTQTPRYLIKTRGQQVTLSCSPISGHRSVSWYQQTPGQGLQFLFEYFSETQRNKGNFPGRFSGRQFSNSRSEMNVSTLELGDSALYLCASSSSGVNTGELFFGEGSRLTVL.

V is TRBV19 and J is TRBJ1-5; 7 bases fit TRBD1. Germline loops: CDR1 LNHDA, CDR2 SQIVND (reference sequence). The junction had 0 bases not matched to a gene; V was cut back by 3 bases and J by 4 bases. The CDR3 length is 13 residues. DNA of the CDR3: TGTGCCAGTAGTATGGGACAGAATCAGCCCCAGCATTTT. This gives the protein CASSMGQNQPQHF.

For the CDR3, the DNA is TGTGCCAGCAGCGTACTAGCGGGAGTGGCCGAGCAGTACTTC. This sequence encodes CASSVLAGVAEQYF. The chain is built from TRBV7-2 and TRBJ2-7; 11 nucleotides match TRBD2. From germline, CDR1 is SGHTA and CDR2 FQGNSA. The CDR3 totals 14 residues. V lost 5 bases to trimming and J lost 6 bases; unmatched junction nucleotides: 6.

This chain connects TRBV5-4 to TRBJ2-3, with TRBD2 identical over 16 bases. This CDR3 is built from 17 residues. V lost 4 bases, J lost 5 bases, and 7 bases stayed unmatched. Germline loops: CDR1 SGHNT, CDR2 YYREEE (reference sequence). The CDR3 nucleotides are TGTGCCAGCAGCGGGCTGGGGACTAGCGGGGGGGAAGATACGCAGTATTTT. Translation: CASSGLGTSGGEDTQYF.

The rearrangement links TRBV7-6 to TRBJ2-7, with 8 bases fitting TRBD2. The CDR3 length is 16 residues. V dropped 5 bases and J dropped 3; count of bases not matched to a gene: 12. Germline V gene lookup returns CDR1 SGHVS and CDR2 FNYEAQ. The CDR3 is CASSLFSRGANYEQYF. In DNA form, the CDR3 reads TGTGCCAGCAGCCTTTTCTCGCGGGGGGCAAACTACGAGCAGTACTTC.

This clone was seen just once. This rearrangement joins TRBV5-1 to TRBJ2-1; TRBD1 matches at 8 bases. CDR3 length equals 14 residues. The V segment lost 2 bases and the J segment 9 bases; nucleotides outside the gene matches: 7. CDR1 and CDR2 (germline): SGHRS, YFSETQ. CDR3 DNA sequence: TGCGCCAGCAGCTTCCAACAGGGGGTCAGTGAGCAGTTCTTC. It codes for CASSFQQGVSEQFF.

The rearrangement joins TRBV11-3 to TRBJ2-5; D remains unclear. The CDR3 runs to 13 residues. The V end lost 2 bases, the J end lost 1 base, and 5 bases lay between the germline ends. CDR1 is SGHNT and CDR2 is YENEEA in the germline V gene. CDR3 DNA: TGTGCCAGCAGCTTACGCAGCCAAGAGACCCAGTACTTC. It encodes CASSLRSQETQYF.

CDR3 residues: CASSAVGVHNEQFF. CDR3 DNA sequence: TGTGCCAGCAGTGCGGTGGGAGTCCACAATGAGCAGTTCTTC. V is TRBV6-1 and J is TRBJ2-1, with D possibly matching TRBD2 (5 bases). CDR1 is MNHNS, CDR2 SASEGT, per germline. V lost 4 bases and J 5 bases, leaving 12 bases between the germline ends. This CDR3 region has 14 residues.

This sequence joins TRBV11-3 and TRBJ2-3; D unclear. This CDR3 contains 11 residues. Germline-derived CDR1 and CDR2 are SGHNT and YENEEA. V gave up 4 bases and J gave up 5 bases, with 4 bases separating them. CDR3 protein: CASSSGDTQYF. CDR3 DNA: TGTGCCAGCAGCTCCGGAGATACGCAGTATTTT.

CDR3 sequence reads: CLSGAGEAFF. The CDR3 DNA reads as TGTTTAAGCGGGGCGGGCGAAGCTTTCTTT. The V and J genes are TRBV11-2 and TRBJ1-1, with D perhaps TRBD1 (5 bases). Germline V gene data show CDR1 as SGHAT and CDR2 as FQNNGV. This CDR3 spans 10 amino acids.

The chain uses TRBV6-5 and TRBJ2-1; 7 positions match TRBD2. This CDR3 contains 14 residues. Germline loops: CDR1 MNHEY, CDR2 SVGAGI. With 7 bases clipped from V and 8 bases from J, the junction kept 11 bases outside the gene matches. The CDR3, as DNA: TGTGCCAGCACCAAGCCGGGGGGTTGGGATGAGCAGTTCTTC. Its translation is CASTKPGGWDEQFF.

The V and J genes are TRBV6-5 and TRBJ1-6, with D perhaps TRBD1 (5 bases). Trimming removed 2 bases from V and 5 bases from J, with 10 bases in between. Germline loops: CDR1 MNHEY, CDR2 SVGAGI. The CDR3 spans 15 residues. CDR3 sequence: CASSYTQGNNSPLHF. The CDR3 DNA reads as TGTGCCAGCAGTTACACCCAGGGAAATAATTCACCCCTCCACTTT.

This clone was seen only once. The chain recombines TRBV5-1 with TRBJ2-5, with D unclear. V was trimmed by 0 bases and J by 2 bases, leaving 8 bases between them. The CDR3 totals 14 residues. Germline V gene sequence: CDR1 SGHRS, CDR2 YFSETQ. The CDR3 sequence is CASSLDIQQETQYF. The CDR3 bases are TGCGCCAGCAGCTTGGACATACAACAAGAGACCCAGTACTTC.

CDR3 region: CAWSAGNEKLFF. DNA for the CDR3: TGTGCCTGGAGTGCAGGGAACGAAAAACTGTTTTTT. The J gene is TRBJ1-4, the V gene TRBV30; possible D gene TRBD1, 5 bases. Per germline, CDR1 GTSNPN and CDR2 SVGIG (reference sequence). V was cut by 1 base and J by 8 bases, with 8 bases left in between. The CDR3 is 12 amino acids.

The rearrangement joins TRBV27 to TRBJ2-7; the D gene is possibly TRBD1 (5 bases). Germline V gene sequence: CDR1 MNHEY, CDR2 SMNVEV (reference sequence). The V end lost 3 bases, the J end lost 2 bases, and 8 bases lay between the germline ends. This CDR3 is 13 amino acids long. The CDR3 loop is CASSFADTYEQYF. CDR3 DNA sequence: TGTGCCAGCAGTTTCGCGGACACCTACGAGCAGTACTTC.

In DNA form, the CDR3 reads TGCGCCAGCAGGAGGGAGGGAGGTACCGATCGAAATGAGCAGTTCTTC. Protein: CASRREGGTDRNEQFF. The V call is TRBV10-2, the J call TRBJ2-1; TRBD2 matches 7 bases. Losses at the gene ends were 6 bases for V and 7 bases for J; bases not matched to a gene: 15. Germline V gene data show CDR1 as WSHSY and CDR2 as SAAADI. This CDR3 comprises 16 residues.

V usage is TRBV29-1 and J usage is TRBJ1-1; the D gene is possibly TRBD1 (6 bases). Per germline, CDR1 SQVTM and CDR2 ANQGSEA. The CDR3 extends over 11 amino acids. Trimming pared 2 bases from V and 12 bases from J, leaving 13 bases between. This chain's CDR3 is CSVETDSAPFF. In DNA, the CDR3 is TGCAGCGTTGAAACGGACAGTGCACCTTTCTTT.

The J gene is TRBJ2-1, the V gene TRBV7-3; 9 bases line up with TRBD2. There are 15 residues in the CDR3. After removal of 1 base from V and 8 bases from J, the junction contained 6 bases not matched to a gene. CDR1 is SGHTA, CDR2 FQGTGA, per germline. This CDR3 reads CASSLMRGGIDEQFF. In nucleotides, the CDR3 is TGTGCCAGCAGCTTAATGCGGGGGGGTATCGATGAGCAGTTCTTC.

The CDR3 DNA sequence: TGTGCCAGCAGCTTAAGACAGAACTACGAGCAGTACTTC. Its protein product is CASSLRQNYEQYF. This sequence joins TRBV7-3 and TRBJ2-7; TRBD1 is a possible D gene (5 bases). Germline V gives CDR1 SGHTA, CDR2 FQGTGA. V gave up 1 base and J gave up 3 bases, with 7 bases separating them. CDR3 length equals 13 residues.